Each of the 3 T cell receptor beta chains below was sequenced from the same sample in a study of identifying expanded T cells in peripheral blood. The repertoire was sequenced with immunoSEQ multiplex PCR; TCRdb's copy has only in-frame clones and lacks some. The profile covers roughly 86,000 clones, with more than 75% appearing a single time and 4% to 5.5% taken by the ten largest. Sequencing input: blood. These TCRs come from a person aged 18 to 75 in good health.

The V call is TRBV9, the J call TRBJ1-1; D gene ambiguous. V lost 0 bases and J 5 bases, leaving 11 bases between the germline ends. CDR3 length: 14 amino acids. Germline lookup yields CDR1 SGDLS and CDR2 YYNGEE. The CDR3 region is CASSVAGVGTEAFF. CDR3 sequence (DNA): TGTGCCAGCAGCGTAGCTGGGGTTGGGACTGAAGCTTTCTTT. Looking up the rest from reference TRBV9 and TRBJ1-1 gives the full variable domain: DSGVTQTPKHLITATGQRVTLRCSPRSGDLSVYWYQQSLDQGLQFLIQYYNGEERAKGNILERFSAQQFPDLHSELNLSSLELGDSALYFCASSVAGVGTEAFFGQGTRLTVV.

In the case of this clone: This CDR3 is also generated by other DNA sequences in the sample. The V gene is TRBV5-1, the J gene TRBJ1-2; D gene ambiguous. V was clipped by 4 bases and J by 3 bases, with 13 bases between them. From germline, CDR1 is SGHRS and CDR2 YFSETQ. The CDR3 sequence is 14 residues long. In DNA form, the CDR3 reads TGCGCCAGCAGCCTCCCCTCAGGTGACTATGGCTACACCTTC. This gives the protein CASSLPSGDYGYTF.

The CDR3 protein is CASTLGGMGEQYF. The CDR3, as DNA: TGTGCCAGCACCCTGGGAGGGATGGGAGAGCAGTACTTC. The chain carries TRBV7-9 and TRBJ2-7; the match to TRBD2 covers 7 bases. V shed 7 bases and J 7 bases; nucleotides not matched to a gene: 10. CDR3 size: 13 residues. CDR1 is SEHNR and CDR2 is FQNEAQ in the germline V gene (reference sequence).